Included here is one T cell receptor (beta chain) sequence, with context. Its specificity is not known. V was cut by 2 bases and J by 0 bases, with 5 bases left in between. This CDR3 region has 14 residues. The V gene's germline CDR1 is KGHSH and CDR2 LQKENI. The material for each subset, its genomic DNA, was split evenly across several immunoSEQ plates. Sequenced by immunoSEQ multiplex PCR; TCRdb stores in-frame clones only, minus some. The table shows under 200,000 clones, with over 80% occurring only once. This entry belongs to a study of shared clonotypes between healthy human individuals. Notes on the study in general: Some naive CD4 clonotypes, 4% to 6%, turned up in common across four donors. Inspection by rarefaction showed sorted-subset sequencing to be incomplete despite large depth.

The material sequenced was naive CD4+ T cells sorted from blood. Subset in this sample: CD45RA+ positively selected. V gene TRBV18 combines with J gene TRBJ1-5; tentative D call: TRBD1 (5 bases). This clonotype was obtained from a woman in her twenties or thirties in good health. CDR3 nucleotide sequence: TGTGCCAGCTCACCAGGGACTAGCAATCAGCCCCAGCATTTT. Translating gives CASSPGTSNQPQHF. Using reference TRBV18 and TRBJ1-5 for the parts outside the CDR3, the full variable domain is NAGVMQNPRHLVRRRGQEARLRCSPMKGHSHVYWYRQLPEEGLKFMVYLQKENIIDESGMPKERFSAEFPKEGPSILRIQQVVRGDSAAYFCASSPGTSNQPQHFGDGTRLSIL.